What follows are 28 T cell receptor beta chains derived from one specimen sequenced in a study of human T cells and chemical hapten exposure. From the 5' RACE reads, TCRdb called clonotypes with MiXCR, one entry per CDR3 protein. The sample yields about 140,000 distinct CDR3 sequences, 3.5% to 5% seen once. Sequencing started from total RNA isolated from unfractionated whole blood. The source is a female donor in good health.

This clonotype was counted many times. This sequence joins TRBV6-1 and TRBJ2-4, with D maybe TRBD1 (6 bases). The CDR3 consists of 14 residues. Germline CDR1 MNHNS, CDR2 SASEGT. Trimming left V 6 bases short and J 8 bases short, with 17 bases between. CDR3 residues: CASRGTGSWDIQYF. In DNA, the CDR3 is TGTGCCAGCAGGGGCACAGGGTCATGGGACATTCAGTACTTC.

In regard to this clonotype: A much larger clone differs from this one at a single base, so this may be a read error. The rearrangement uses TRBV7-6 and TRBJ2-1; TRBD2 aligns across 9 bases. Germline CDR1 SGHVS, CDR2 FNYEAQ. The V gene end was trimmed by 2 bases and the J gene end by 10 bases; junction bases not matched to a gene: 15. The CDR3 covers 17 residues. The CDR3: CASSLPGTSRGAGEQFF. In DNA, the CDR3 is TGTGCCAGCAGCTTACCCGGGACTAGCAGGGGGGCCGGGGAGCAGTTCTTC.

This clonotype was observed many times. One junction end does not reproduce the germline sequence, and a read error may be involved. V gene TRBV7-7 combines with J gene TRBJ2-3; D not resolved. The CDR3 contains 14 residues. Germline assignment: CDR1 SSHAT and CDR2 FNYEAQ (reference sequence). CDR3 sequence (DNA): TGTGCTAGCAGCCAGACCTCCTCCACAGATACGCAGTATTTT. Its protein product is CASSQTSSTDTQYF.

At least ten counts were recorded for this clonotype. The gene calls are TRBV29-1 and TRBJ2-2; D possibly matches TRBD1 or TRBD2 (5 bases each). The CDR3 is 13 residues long. V was trimmed by 4 bases and J by 4 bases, leaving 10 bases between them. Germline-derived CDR1 and CDR2 are SQVTM and ANQGSEA. CDR3 sequence (DNA): TGCAGCGTTGGAGGGGCTAGCACCGGGGAGCTGTTTTTT. Translation gives CSVGGASTGELFF.

This clonotype was counted ten times or more. The chain couples TRBV4-3 to TRBJ2-3; TRBD2 might be the D (6 bases). V was trimmed by 1 base and J by 4 bases, leaving 21 bases between them. The CDR3 loop spans 18 amino acids. Germline CDR1 LGHNA, CDR2 YSLEER. In DNA form, the CDR3 reads TGCGCCAGCAGCCAAGTCACCCTTCTGGCGCGGGGTGCAGATACGCAGTATTTT. Translating it yields CASSQVTLLARGADTQYF.

The table lists this clonotype with many counts. The genes are TRBV10-3 and TRBJ1-1, with D possibly matching TRBD1 (5 bases). Trimming removed 5 bases from V and 2 bases from J, with 9 bases in between. This CDR3 spans 13 amino acids. Germline loops: CDR1 ENHRY, CDR2 SYGVKD. In DNA, the CDR3 is TGTGCCATCAGTTCAGGGTACAACACTGAAGCTTTCTTT. It translates to CAISSGYNTEAFF.

Ten or more counts support this clonotype. The rearrangement uses TRBV19 and TRBJ1-5; 7 nucleotides line up with TRBD1. The CDR3 is 15 residues long. Germline loops: CDR1 LNHDA, CDR2 SQIVND (reference sequence). Losses at the gene ends were 3 bases for V and 3 bases for J; bases not matched to a gene: 5. The CDR3 sequence: CASSIRDSANQPQHF. The CDR3 DNA reads as TGTGCCAGTAGTATCCGGGACAGTGCCAATCAGCCCCAGCATTTT.

This clonotype appeared a few times. V and J are TRBV4-2 and TRBJ2-7; 12 bases are shared with TRBD1. The CDR3 contains 16 residues. V shed 1 base and J 5 bases; nucleotides not matched to a gene: 6. Germline loops: CDR1 LGHNA, CDR2 YNFKEQ. CDR3 region: CASSQGGTGGADEQYF. CDR3 DNA: TGTGCCAGCAGCCAAGGAGGGACAGGGGGCGCAGACGAGCAGTACTTC.

There are a few counts of this clonotype. The V gene is TRBV6-6, the J gene TRBJ1-2; TRBD1 matches 9 bases. CDR1 and CDR2 from the germline V gene are MNHNY and SVGAGI (reference sequence). V dropped 6 bases and J dropped 5; count of bases not matched to a gene: 7. The CDR3 is made up of 14 amino acids. The CDR3 region is CASSQTGGAYGYTF. For the CDR3, the DNA is TGTGCCAGCAGCCAAACAGGGGGCGCGTATGGCTACACCTTC.

As concerns this clonotype: A much bigger clone sits one base away, suggesting this may be a read error. The chain employs TRBV27 and TRBJ2-7; 7 positions agree with TRBD1. The CDR3 length is 15 residues. After removal of 2 bases from V and 9 bases from J, the junction contained 13 bases not matched to a gene. Germline V gives CDR1 MNHEY, CDR2 SMNVEV (reference sequence). The CDR3 DNA reads TGTGCCAGCAGTTTAAGAGGGGGCGGCCCCGGGCCGCAGTACTTC. Translated, it gives CASSLRGGGPGPQYF.

This clonotype was detected a few times. The chain links TRBV3-1 to TRBJ1-2; D is undetermined. With 5 bases removed from V and 4 bases from J, the gap between germline ends came to 11 bases. The CDR3 runs 13 residues. Germline CDR1 reads LGHDT; CDR2 reads YNNKEL (reference sequence). The CDR3: CASSGRASYGYTF. The CDR3 DNA follows: TGTGCCAGCAGCGGGAGGGCGAGCTATGGCTACACCTTC.

This clonotype was counted many times. J is TRBJ1-6 and V is TRBV20-1; D might be TRBD1 (5 bases). This CDR3 is 18 amino acids long. Per germline, CDR1 DFQATT and CDR2 SNEGSKA (reference sequence). Trimming took off 0 bases at V and 2 bases at J, with 17 bases between the two ends. CDR3: CSARDSGEPRAYNSPLHF. The CDR3 DNA reads as TGCAGTGCTAGAGATTCGGGGGAACCGCGCGCCTATAATTCACCCCTCCACTTT.

In its sample, this clonotype was seen many times. The chain links TRBV28 to TRBJ2-1; 10 nucleotides line up with TRBD2. CDR3 length: 12 amino acids. Unmatched junction bases numbered 5, after V lost 4 bases and J lost 14 bases. Germline V gives CDR1 MDHEN, CDR2 SYDVKM. CDR3 coding DNA: TGTGCCAGCAGTTCCCTAGCGGGGGTGAAGTTCTTC. Translating it yields CASSSLAGVKFF.

The table lists this clonotype with many counts. V is TRBV5-1 and J is TRBJ1-3; 9 bases align to TRBD1. CDR1 SGHRS and CDR2 YFSETQ come from the germline V gene. The V gene end was trimmed by 3 bases and the J gene end by 3 bases; junction bases not matched to a gene: 1. CDR3 length equals 14 residues. CDR3 residues: CASSSGQGGNTIYF. The CDR3 bases are TGCGCCAGCAGCTCGGGACAGGGTGGAAACACCATATATTTT.

Ten or more counts support this clonotype. V gene TRBV24-1 combines with J gene TRBJ2-3, with 7 bases fitting TRBD1. Trimming took 5 bases from V and 2 from J; bases not matched to a gene: 9. Germline CDR1 reads KGHDR; CDR2 reads SFDVKD. This CDR3 is 16 amino acids long. The CDR3 here is CATSGVGGSPTDTQYF. The CDR3 bases are TGTGCCACCAGTGGGGTAGGGGGCTCCCCCACAGATACGCAGTATTTT.

This clonotype was recorded only once. Just one base apart from a much larger clone, this may be a read error. The rearrangement links TRBV7-2 to TRBJ2-1; possibly TRBD1 for D (6 bases). The CDR3 is 15 amino acids. Germline V gene lookup returns CDR1 SGHTA and CDR2 FQGNSA. The germline V and J ends were trimmed by 9 bases and 6 bases, with 21 bases remaining between them. Here the CDR3 DNA reads TGTGCCAGAAGCCTTGACGTAGCCAGGGGCAATGAGCAGTTCTTC. This encodes CARSLDVARGNEQFF.

This clonotype was found a few times. This chain joins TRBV5-1 and TRBJ2-5; TRBD1 or TRBD2 may be the D gene (5 bases each). The germline V gene encodes CDR1 SGHRS and CDR2 YFSETQ. Deletions cut 4 bases from V and 4 bases from J, with 11 bases between. The CDR3 is 13 residues long. The DNA for the CDR3 is TGCGCCAGCAGCCCGGGACGATCAGAGACCCAGTACTTC. Protein: CASSPGRSETQYF.

This clonotype was picked up many times. The rearrangement joins TRBV11-2 to TRBJ2-7; D is ambiguous. The CDR3 is made up of 12 amino acids. The V end lost 6 bases, the J end lost 5 bases, and 11 bases lay between the germline ends. Looked up from germline, CDR1 is SGHAT and CDR2 is FQNNGV. The CDR3, as DNA: TGTGCCAGCAGAGCAGTAACCCACGAGCAGTACTTC. This codes for CASRAVTHEQYF.

This clonotype has a count of ten or more. V usage is TRBV19 and J usage is TRBJ2-7, with TRBD1 as a possible D gene (6 bases). Germline CDR1 reads LNHDA; CDR2 reads SQIVND (reference sequence). Deletions cut 5 bases from V and 3 bases from J, with 14 bases between. This CDR3 has 14 residues. CDR3 in amino acids: CASSPGDMGYEQYF. CDR3 sequence (DNA): TGTGCCAGTAGTCCAGGGGACATGGGCTACGAGCAGTACTTC.

Worth noting for this clonotype: A much larger clone sits a single nucleotide away, making a read error possible. The chain combines TRBV7-2 with TRBJ2-1, with D possibly matching TRBD2 (6 bases). The CDR3 runs to 17 residues. Germline values: CDR1 SGHTA, CDR2 FQGNSA. V was cut by 0 bases and J by 6 bases, with 18 bases left in between. The CDR3 nucleotides read TGTGCCAGCAGCTTAGCGGCGGGGACGTCGTGCCCCAATGAGCAGTTCTTC. Protein sequence: CASSLAAGTSCPNEQFF.

This clonotype was observed at least ten times. The genes are TRBV6-1 and TRBJ2-6, with a possible D match to TRBD1 (6 bases). Trimming took 3 bases from V and 0 from J, leaving 6 bases between them. CDR1 and CDR2 (germline): MNHNS, SASEGT. The length of the CDR3 is 15 residues. CDR3 DNA: TGTGCCAGCAGTGAGGACAGCTCTGGGGCCAACGTCCTGACTTTC. Its protein is CASSEDSSGANVLTF.

The table lists this clonotype with many counts. The V gene is TRBV7-9, the J gene TRBJ1-4; D unclear. CDR1 and CDR2 (germline): SEHNR, FQNEAQ (reference sequence). This CDR3 has 15 residues. V shed 2 bases and J shed 0 bases, with 7 bases lying between them. The DNA for the CDR3 is TGTGCCAGCAGCTTATTGGGTACAACTAATGAAAAACTGTTTTTT. Translated: CASSLLGTTNEKLFF.

This clonotype was observed at least ten times. The chain links TRBV7-9 to TRBJ2-3; TRBD2 matches at 10 bases. Germline CDR1 is SEHNR and CDR2 is FQNEAQ (reference sequence). The trim removed 5 bases at V and 4 bases at J, leaving 3 bases unmatched. CDR3 length: 14 residues. The CDR3 loop is CASSPTSGSDTQYF. The CDR3 coding sequence is TGTGCCAGCAGCCCGACTAGCGGGTCAGATACGCAGTATTTT.

This clonotype was counted between two and nine times. The chain combines TRBV29-1 with TRBJ2-7; D might be TRBD2 (5 bases). The CDR3 extends over 13 amino acids. Germline lookup yields CDR1 SQVTM and CDR2 ANQGSEA. V was cut by 4 bases and J by 4 bases, with 14 bases left in between. The CDR3 loop is CSVATKSTYEQYF. CDR3 nucleotides: TGCAGCGTTGCGACTAAATCGACGTACGAGCAGTACTTC.

There are many counts of this clonotype. The chain recombines TRBV6-6 with TRBJ2-5; D ambiguous. Trimming removed 3 bases at V and 0 bases at J, with 5 bases between. Germline V gene data show CDR1 as MNHNY and CDR2 as SVGAGI (reference sequence). This CDR3 spans 13 amino acids. This chain's CDR3 is CASSYPYQETQYF. Written as DNA, the CDR3 is TGTGCCAGCAGTTATCCGTACCAAGAGACCCAGTACTTC.

This clonotype was detected a few times. A much larger clonotype is one base distant, so this may be a read error. The J gene is TRBJ1-2, the V gene TRBV2; 7 bases align to TRBD1. The junction had 8 bases not matched to a gene; V was cut back by 7 bases and J by 6 bases. CDR3 size: 13 residues. In germline, CDR1 is SNHLY, CDR2 FYNNEI. CDR3 sequence: CASTTEGADGYTF. The CDR3 nucleotides are TGTGCCAGCACGACTGAGGGGGCCGATGGCTACACCTTC.

On this clonotype itself: This could be a read error, since a much larger clone is one nucleotide away. The chain is built from TRBV27 and TRBJ1-2, with unresolved D. CDR1 is MNHEY and CDR2 is SMNVEV in the germline V gene (reference sequence). V lost 0 bases and J 7 bases, leaving 27 bases between the germline ends. CDR3 length: 19 amino acids. For the CDR3, the DNA is TGTGCCAGCAGTTTATCATATCTAGGTGAGCCCGAGCACTCAAGTGGCTACACCTTC. Encoded protein: CASSLSYLGEPEHSSGYTF.

This clonotype was recorded many times. The V and J genes are TRBV3-1 and TRBJ2-7; TRBD1 is a possible D gene (5 bases). V was trimmed by 3 bases and J by 3 bases, leaving 15 bases between them. Germline loops: CDR1 LGHDT, CDR2 YNNKEL (reference sequence). This CDR3 region has 15 residues. CDR3 region: CASSHAQVLDYEQYF. As DNA, the CDR3 is TGTGCCAGCAGCCATGCACAGGTTTTGGACTACGAGCAGTACTTC.